These T cell receptor beta chains were read from a single sample in a study of shared clonotypes between healthy human individuals. Repertoires were generated with immunoSEQ multiplex PCR, while TCRdb's copy carries only in-frame clones and drops some. Among about 580,000 clones, 95% to 98% were seen once, and the ten largest hold 0.25% to 0.35%. The specimen sequenced was naive CD8+ T cells sorted from blood. All receptors come from a man aged 30 to 39 in good health. Each CDR3 is given with its conserved first and last residue. D genes are given only for firm matches. Size is omitted from some rows. Given values are once, few, many or a class for expanded clones.

length	D	V	size	J	CDR3	DNA
14	TRBD2	TRBV30	NA	TRBJ2-1	CAWTSGLAGVEQFF	TGTGCCTGGACTTCGGGACTAGCGGGAGTCGAGCAGTTCTTC
17	TRBD1	TRBV7-9	NA	TRBJ1-5	CAKKRDRGPYSNQPQHF	TGTGCCAAAAAGAGGGACAGGGGGCCGTATAGCAATCAGCCCCAGCATTTT
13	NA	TRBV5-1	NA	TRBJ2-7	CASSYYTGYEQYF	TGCGCCAGCAGCTACTATACTGGCTACGAGCAGTACTTC
15	NA	TRBV15	NA	TRBJ2-1	CATSEGRSSYNEQFF	TGTGCCACCAGCGAGGGCAGGAGCTCCTACAATGAGCAGTTCTTC
17	TRBD2	TRBV30	NA	TRBJ2-1	CAWRSIGTSGPYNEQFF	TGTGCCTGGCGTAGTATAGGGACTAGCGGACCTTACAATGAGCAGTTCTTC
15	TRBD1	TRBV15	NA	TRBJ1-2	CATSRARGHGYGYTF	TGTGCCACCAGCAGAGCCAGGGGGCATGGCTATGGCTACACCTTC
15	NA	TRBV4-3	NA	TRBJ2-1	CASSQAEGSYNEQFF	TGCGCCAGCAGCCAAGCCGAAGGCTCCTACAATGAGCAGTTCTTC
16	TRBD2	TRBV27	NA	TRBJ2-3	CASSLFSGSLGDTQYF	TGTGCCAGCAGTTTATTCAGCGGGAGCTTAGGAGATACGCAGTATTTT
13	NA	TRBV6-1	NA	TRBJ2-7	CASSEVRGYEQYF	TGTGCCAGCAGTGAAGTCCGGGGTTACGAGCAGTACTTC
14	NA	TRBV7-9	NA	TRBJ1-5	CASSAPGSNQPQHF	TGTGCCAGCAGCGCCCCGGGCAGCAATCAGCCCCAGCATTTT
15	TRBD2	TRBV7-9	NA	TRBJ2-3	CASSTYGLEKDTQYF	TGTGCCAGCAGCACCTACGGACTAGAAAAAGATACGCAGTATTTT
13	NA	TRBV6-5	NA	TRBJ2-7	CASTPGPYLEQYF	TGTGCCAGCACCCCGGGGCCATACCTGGAGCAGTACTTC
13	NA	TRBV27	NA	TRBJ2-7	CASSHSLASEQYF	TGTGCCAGCAGCCACAGCCTAGCGAGCGAGCAGTACTTC
15	TRBD1	TRBV9	NA	TRBJ2-7	CANVVRDRAFYEQYF	TGTGCCAACGTCGTCCGGGACAGGGCCTTTTACGAGCAGTACTTC
14	TRBD2	TRBV6-6	NA	TRBJ2-1	CASSKASGLNEQFF	TGTGCCAGTAGCAAGGCTAGCGGGCTCAATGAGCAGTTCTTC
15	NA	TRBV27	NA	TRBJ2-7	CASSLYGSRFYEQYF	TGTGCCAGCAGTTTATATGGGAGCCGTTTCTACGAGCAGTACTTC
11	NA	TRBV5-4	NA	TRBJ2-2	CATTNTGELFF	TGTGCCACCACAAACACCGGGGAGCTGTTTTTT
13	TRBD2	TRBV27	NA	TRBJ2-1	CASSLGTSLEQFF	TGTGCCAGCAGTTTAGGGACTAGCCTAGAGCAGTTCTTC
16	TRBD2	TRBV4-1	NA	TRBJ2-7	CASSQVPTSGSHEQYF	TGCGCCAGCAGCCAAGTCCCTACTAGCGGGAGCCACGAGCAGTACTTC
13	NA	TRBV14	NA	TRBJ2-1	CASSLSGVNEQFF	TGTGCCAGCAGCCTTAGCGGCGTGAATGAGCAGTTCTTC
13	NA	TRBV29-1	NA	TRBJ2-7	CSALLDSYYEQYF	TGCAGCGCTCTACTGGACAGTTACTACGAGCAGTACTTC
14	TRBD1	TRBV10-3	NA	TRBJ1-5	CAISDGTGVQPQHF	TGTGCCATCAGTGATGGGACAGGGGTTCAGCCCCAGCATTTT
13	NA	TRBV7-7	NA	TRBJ2-1	CASSPTLQEEQFF	TGTGCTAGCAGCCCCACGTTACAGGAAGAGCAGTTCTTC
18	TRBD2	TRBV19	NA	TRBJ2-2	CASETSPGLAAMGGELFF	TGTGCCAGTGAAACATCACCGGGACTAGCGGCCATGGGCGGGGAGCTGTTTTTT
14	NA	TRBV2	NA	TRBJ2-2	CASSEYLPAGELFF	TGTGCCAGCAGTGAATATCTACCAGCGGGGGAGCTGTTTTTT
12	NA	TRBV7-9	NA	TRBJ2-3	CASSVYTDTQYF	TGTGCCAGCAGTGTATACACAGATACGCAGTATTTT
16	NA	TRBV7-2	NA	TRBJ1-1	CASSLNRASPGTEAFF	TGTGCCAGCAGCTTAAATCGCGCGTCGCCGGGGACTGAAGCTTTCTTT
18	NA	TRBV7-8	NA	TRBJ1-5	CASSPNRGSRDSNQPQHF	TGTGCCAGCAGCCCAAATAGGGGGTCCAGGGATAGCAATCAGCCCCAGCATTTT
14	NA	TRBV5-1	NA	TRBJ1-1	CASSLRGGNTEAFF	TGCGCCAGCAGCTTGCGGGGCGGAAACACTGAAGCTTTCTTT
15	NA	TRBV11-1	NA	TRBJ2-7	CASSPDSGAGYEQYF	TGTGCCAGCAGCCCAGATTCAGGGGCGGGTTACGAGCAGTACTTC
17	TRBD2	TRBV7-9	NA	TRBJ2-1	CASSFTPGLAVEKEQFF	TGTGCCAGCAGCTTTACCCCGGGACTAGCGGTAGAAAAAGAGCAGTTCTTC
16	TRBD2	TRBV11-2	NA	TRBJ2-1	CASSLETSGSGNEQFF	TGTGCCAGCAGCTTAGAGACTAGCGGGAGCGGCAATGAGCAGTTCTTC
14	NA	TRBV28	NA	TRBJ1-5	CASRPNRGNQPQHF	TGTGCCAGCAGACCTAACAGGGGCAATCAGCCCCAGCATTTT
12	TRBD2	TRBV5-5	NA	TRBJ2-7	CASSGASYEQYF	TGTGCCAGTAGCGGGGCTTCCTACGAGCAGTACTTC
12	NA	TRBV5-4	NA	TRBJ2-7	CASSYPGYEQYF	TGTGCCAGCAGCTACCCGGGTTACGAGCAGTACTTC
14	TRBD1	TRBV7-6	once	TRBJ2-7	CASSLTPGQGEQYF	TGTGCCAGCAGCTTAACCCCGGGACAGGGCGAGCAGTACTTC
12	NA	TRBV19	NA	TRBJ2-3	CASRQGVDTQYF	TGTGCCAGTAGGCAGGGAGTAGATACGCAGTATTTT
17	TRBD1	TRBV28	once	TRBJ1-1	CASQGVRLRDSGTEAFF	TGTGCCAGCCAAGGGGTTAGGCTCCGGGACAGTGGCACTGAAGCTTTCTTT
10	NA	TRBV20-1	NA	TRBJ2-7	CSASLHEQYF	TGCAGTGCTAGTTTACACGAGCAGTACTTC
13	NA	TRBV7-9	once	TRBJ2-1	CASSRTDSNEQFF	TGTGCCAGCAGCCGCACCGATTCCAATGAGCAGTTCTTC
15	NA	TRBV4-1	NA	TRBJ2-1	CASSPRGPAYNEQFF	TGCGCCAGCAGCCCCCGAGGGCCGGCCTACAATGAGCAGTTCTTC
15	NA	TRBV7-8	NA	TRBJ2-5	CASSPKDRYQETQYF	TGTGCCAGCAGCCCAAAGGACAGATACCAAGAGACCCAGTACTTC
15	NA	TRBV7-9	NA	TRBJ2-5	CASSPVLGGRETQYF	TGTGCCAGCAGCCCTGTCCTGGGGGGCCGCGAGACCCAGTACTTC
17	TRBD2	TRBV5-4	NA	TRBJ2-2	CASSSGLAGSDTGELFF	TGTGCCAGCAGCTCCGGGCTAGCGGGTTCAGACACCGGGGAGCTGTTTTTT
15	TRBD1	TRBV6-1	NA	TRBJ2-3	CASSGGQGWTDTQYF	TGTGCCAGCAGTGGAGGACAGGGTTGGACAGATACGCAGTATTTT
14	TRBD1	TRBV29-1	NA	TRBJ2-7	CSVNDDRGYYEQYF	TGCAGCGTAAACGACGACAGGGGCTACTACGAGCAGTACTTC
12	NA	TRBV27	NA	TRBJ1-5	CASSFLGQPQHF	TGTGCCAGCAGTTTTCTGGGTCAGCCCCAGCATTTT
14	TRBD1	TRBV2	NA	TRBJ2-7	CASRPGQSRYEQYF	TGTGCCAGCAGGCCGGGACAGAGCCGCTACGAGCAGTACTTC
15	TRBD1	TRBV27	NA	TRBJ1-1	CASSLTAQGARGAFF	TGTGCCAGCAGCCTCACTGCTCAGGGGGCCCGGGGGGCTTTCTTT
15	NA	TRBV11-2	NA	TRBJ2-3	CASSLQRDNTDTQYF	TGTGCCAGCAGCCTCCAACGGGACAACACAGATACGCAGTATTTT